This T cell receptor beta chain was documented in a study of CD8+CD57+ T cells in acquired aplastic anemia. Overall study context: Isolated CD4+ and CD8+ cells, once sorted, yielded DNA averaging about 3.2 ug. Healthy CD8+ samples averaged approximately 11 million reads.

Germline V CDR1 and CDR2: LNHNV, YYDKDF (reference sequence). CDR3 size: 18 residues. About this clonotype: Its target is unknown. A read error may account for a junction end that differs from germline.

Study-level points and caveats: Statistical testing detected no significant gap in CD8+ Simpson's diversity between patients and controls.

CDR3 and TCR beta VDJ profiling relied on genomic DNA as the template. TCRdb reanalysed the reads using MiXCR and keeps one entry per CDR3 protein. The repertoire has 62,000 or so distinct CDR3 sequences, around half of them found once; the top ten carry about 8%. The chain carries TRBV15 and TRBJ2-5; possible D gene TRBD1, 6 bases. Sequencing input: sorted CD4+, CD8+, or CD8+CD57+ T cells (not recorded which) from PBMCs. The origin of this receptor is a human donor in good health, serving as a control. The CDR3 DNA is TGCGCCACCAGCAGAGCCCCCTCCCCGTCGGGACAACAAGAGATCCAGTACTTC. Translated: CATSRAPSPSGQQEIQYF.